This TCR beta chain stems from a study of blood T cell repertoires in COVID-19. Only in-frame clones appear in the TCRdb table, and some are missing; sequencing was by immunoSEQ multiplex PCR. The table has 65,000 or so clones, about 66% seen once. The CDR3 runs 14 residues. The junction had 7 bases not matched to a gene; V was cut back by 4 bases and J by 7 bases. In germline, CDR1 is SNHLY, CDR2 FYNNEI. Input material: PBMCs or T cells enriched from blood (not recorded which). This TCR was sampled from a woman aged 55-70 years who had been exposed to COVID-19. The chain couples TRBV2 to TRBJ2-1, with 7 bases aligning to TRBD2. This CDR3 is CASSVGGSANEQFF. CDR3 DNA: TGTGCCAGCAGTGTAGGCGGGAGTGCTAATGAGCAGTTCTTC.